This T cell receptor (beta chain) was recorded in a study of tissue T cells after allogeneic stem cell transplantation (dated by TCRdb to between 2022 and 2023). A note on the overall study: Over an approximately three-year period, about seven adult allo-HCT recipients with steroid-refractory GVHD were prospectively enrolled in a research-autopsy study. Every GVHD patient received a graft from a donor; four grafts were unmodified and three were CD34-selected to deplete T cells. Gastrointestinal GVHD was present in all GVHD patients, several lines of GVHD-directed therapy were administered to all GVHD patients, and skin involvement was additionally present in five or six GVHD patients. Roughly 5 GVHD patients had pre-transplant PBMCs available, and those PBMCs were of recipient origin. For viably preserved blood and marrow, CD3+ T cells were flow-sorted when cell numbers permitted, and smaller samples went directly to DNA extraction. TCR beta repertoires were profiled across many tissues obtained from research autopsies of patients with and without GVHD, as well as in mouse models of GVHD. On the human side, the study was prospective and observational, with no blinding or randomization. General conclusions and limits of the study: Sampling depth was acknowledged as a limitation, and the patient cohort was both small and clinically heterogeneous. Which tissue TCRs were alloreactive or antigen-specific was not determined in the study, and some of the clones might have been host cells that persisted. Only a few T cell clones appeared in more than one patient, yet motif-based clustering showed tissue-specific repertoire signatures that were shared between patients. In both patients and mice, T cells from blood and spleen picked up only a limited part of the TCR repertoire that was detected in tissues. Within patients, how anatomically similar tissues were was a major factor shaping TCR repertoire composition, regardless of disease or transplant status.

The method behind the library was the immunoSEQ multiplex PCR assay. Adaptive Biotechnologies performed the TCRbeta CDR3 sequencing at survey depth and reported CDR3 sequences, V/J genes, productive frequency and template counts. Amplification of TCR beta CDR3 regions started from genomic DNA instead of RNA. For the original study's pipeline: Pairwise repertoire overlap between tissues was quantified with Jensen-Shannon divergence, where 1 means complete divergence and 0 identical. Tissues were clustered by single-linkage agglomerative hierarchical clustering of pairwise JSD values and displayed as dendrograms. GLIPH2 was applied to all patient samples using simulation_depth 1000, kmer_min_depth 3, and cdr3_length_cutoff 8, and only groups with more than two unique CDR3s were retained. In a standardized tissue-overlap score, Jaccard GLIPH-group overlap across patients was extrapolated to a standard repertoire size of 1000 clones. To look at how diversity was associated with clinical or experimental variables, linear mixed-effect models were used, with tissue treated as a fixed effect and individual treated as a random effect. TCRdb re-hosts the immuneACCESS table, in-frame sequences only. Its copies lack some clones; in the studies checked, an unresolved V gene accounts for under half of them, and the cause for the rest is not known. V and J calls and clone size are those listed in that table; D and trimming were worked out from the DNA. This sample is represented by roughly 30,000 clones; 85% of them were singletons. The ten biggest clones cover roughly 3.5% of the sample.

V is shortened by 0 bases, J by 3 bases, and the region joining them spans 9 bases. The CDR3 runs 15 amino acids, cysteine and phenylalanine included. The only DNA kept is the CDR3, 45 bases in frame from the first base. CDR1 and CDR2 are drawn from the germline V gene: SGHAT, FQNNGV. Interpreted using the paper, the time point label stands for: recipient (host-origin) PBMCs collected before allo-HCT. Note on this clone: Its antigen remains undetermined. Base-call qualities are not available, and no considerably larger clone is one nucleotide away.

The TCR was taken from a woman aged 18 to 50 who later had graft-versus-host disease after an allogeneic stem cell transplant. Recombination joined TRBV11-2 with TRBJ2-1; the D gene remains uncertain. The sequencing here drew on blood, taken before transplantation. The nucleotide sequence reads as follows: TGTGCCAGCAGCTTAGAAGTAGGGATCTACAATGAGCAGTTCTTC. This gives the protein CASSLEVGIYNEQFF.